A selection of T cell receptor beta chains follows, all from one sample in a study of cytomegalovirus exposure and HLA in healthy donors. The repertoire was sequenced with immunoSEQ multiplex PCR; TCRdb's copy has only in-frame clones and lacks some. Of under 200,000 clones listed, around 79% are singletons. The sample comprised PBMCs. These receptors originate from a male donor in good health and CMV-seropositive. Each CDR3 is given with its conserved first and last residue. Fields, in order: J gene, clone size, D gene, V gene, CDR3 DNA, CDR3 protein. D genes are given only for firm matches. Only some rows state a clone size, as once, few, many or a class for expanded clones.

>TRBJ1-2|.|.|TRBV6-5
TGTGCCAGCAGGGGACTCTATGGCTACACCTTC
CASRGLYGYTF
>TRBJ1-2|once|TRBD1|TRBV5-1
TGCGCCAGCAGCTTAAACCCGGGACAGGGGGCCGGTGGCTACACCTTC
CASSLNPGQGAGGYTF
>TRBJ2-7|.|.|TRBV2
TGTGCCAGCAGTGAAGAAGGGGAATCTTACTCCTACGAGCAGTACTTC
CASSEEGESYSYEQYF
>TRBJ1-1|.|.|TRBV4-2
TGTGCCAGCAGCCCGCACTTCGGACAGAACACTGAAGCTTTCTTT
CASSPHFGQNTEAFF
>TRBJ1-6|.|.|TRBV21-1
TGTGCCAGCAGCAAAAATTACAGGACAGGGTTGAGCTCCTATAATTCACCCCTCCACTTT
CASSKNYRTGLSSYNSPLHF
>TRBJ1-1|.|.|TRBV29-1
TGCAGCGTCACCAGTTCGTTGCCTGACACTGAAGCTTTCTTT
CSVTSSLPDTEAFF
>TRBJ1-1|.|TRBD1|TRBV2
TGTGCCAGCAGTCCCCGGGACAGGGGCCCTCTTTTTGAAGCTTTCTTT
CASSPRDRGPLFEAFF
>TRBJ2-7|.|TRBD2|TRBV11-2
TGTGCCAGCAGCTCACTAGCGGGGGGGTACGAGCAGTACTTC
CASSSLAGGYEQYF
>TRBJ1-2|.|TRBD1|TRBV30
TGTGCCTGGAGTGTACGACAGGGTGAAGATGGCTACACCTTC
CAWSVRQGEDGYTF
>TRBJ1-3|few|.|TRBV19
TGTGCCAGTAGTATAATGGCGTCCCGGACTCTCTCTGGAAACACCATATATTTT
CASSIMASRTLSGNTIYF
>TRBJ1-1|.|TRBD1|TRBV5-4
TGTGCCAGCAGCTTCGGACAGGGCCTAGAAGCTTTCTTT
CASSFGQGLEAFF
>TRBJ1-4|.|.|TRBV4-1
TGCGCCAGCGGCTTGACTGCAGGGGAAGGAAAACTGTTTTTT
CASGLTAGEGKLFF
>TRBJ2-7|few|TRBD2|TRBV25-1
TGTGCCAGCAGTCCCGCAGCGGGGGGGGTCCTCTACGAGCAGTACTTC
CASSPAAGGVLYEQYF
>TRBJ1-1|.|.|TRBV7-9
TGTGCCAGCAACTCCGGCACTGAAGCTTTCTTT
CASNSGTEAFF
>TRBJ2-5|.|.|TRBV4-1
TGCGCCAGCAGCCAACCTCAAGAGACCCAGTACTTC
CASSQPQETQYF
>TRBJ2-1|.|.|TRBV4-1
TGCGCCAGCAGACCAAGTAATAGAAATGAGCAGTTCTTC
CASRPSNRNEQFF
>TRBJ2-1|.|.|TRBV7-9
TGTGCCAGCAGCGTTAAATCCGCTAGCGAGGATGCCTACAATGAGCAGTTCTTC
CASSVKSASEDAYNEQFF
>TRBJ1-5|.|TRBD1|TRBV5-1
TGCGCCAGCAGCCTTTCCGGGACAGGGAAGGGACAGCCCCAGCATTTT
CASSLSGTGKGQPQHF
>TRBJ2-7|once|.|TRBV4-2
TGTGCCAGCAGCCAAGAGGATCAGGGAACTAACTACGAGCAGTACTTC
CASSQEDQGTNYEQYF
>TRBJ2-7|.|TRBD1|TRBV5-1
TGCGCCAGCAGCTCACAGGGGTCCACCTACGAGCAGTACTTC
CASSSQGSTYEQYF
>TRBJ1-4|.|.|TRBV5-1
TGCGCCAGCAGCCGGGGGGCCACTAATGAAAAACTGTTTTTT
CASSRGATNEKLFF
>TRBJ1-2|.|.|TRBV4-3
TGCGCCAGCAGCCACCCCGGGGGCTATGGCTACACCTTC
CASSHPGGYGYTF
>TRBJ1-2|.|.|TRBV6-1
TGTGCCAGCAGTGATCAGACAGGCCCCCATGGCTACACCTTC
CASSDQTGPHGYTF
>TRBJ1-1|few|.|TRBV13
TGTGCCAGCAGCTCTGGGAGGGTCGCCGAAGCTTTCTTT
CASSSGRVAEAFF
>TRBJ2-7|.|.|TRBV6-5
TGTGCCAGCAGTAGCAGGGTCCCCTACGAGCAGTACTTC
CASSSRVPYEQYF
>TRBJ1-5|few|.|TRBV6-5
TGTGCCAGCCGTAGTCCTCATAGCAATCAGCCCCAGCATTTT
CASRSPHSNQPQHF
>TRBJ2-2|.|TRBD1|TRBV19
TGTGCCAGTAGTACCGAGACAGGGTCCTCCGGGGAGCTGTTTTTT
CASSTETGSSGELFF
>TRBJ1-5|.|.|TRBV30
TGTGCCTGGACCCCGGGGAGAGGACAGCCCCAGCATTTT
CAWTPGRGQPQHF
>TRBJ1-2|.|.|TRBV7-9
TGTGCCAGCAGCCCCGGACAGACCTTCGACGGCTACACCTTC
CASSPGQTFDGYTF
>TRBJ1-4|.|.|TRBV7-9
TGTGCCAGCAGCCGGGAGGAAAAACTGTTTTTT
CASSREEKLFF
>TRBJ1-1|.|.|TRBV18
TGTGCCAGCTCACGGGCGACGAACACTGAAGCTTTCTTT
CASSRATNTEAFF
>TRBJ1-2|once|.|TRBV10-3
TGTGCCATCAGTGAGTCGAAGAGGGTCTATGGCTACACCTTC
CAISESKRVYGYTF
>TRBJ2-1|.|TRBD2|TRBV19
TGTGCCAGCGCCCTCCTCGCGGGGGGAAACAATGAGCAGTTCTTC
CASALLAGGNNEQFF
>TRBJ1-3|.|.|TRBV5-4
TGTGCCAGCAGCAGTCTACAGGGACCCTCTGGAAACACCATATATTTT
CASSSLQGPSGNTIYF
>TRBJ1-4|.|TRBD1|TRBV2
TGTGCCAGCAGGCAAGGACAGGTCCTTAATGAAAAACTGTTTTTT
CASRQGQVLNEKLFF
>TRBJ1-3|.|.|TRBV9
TGTGCCAGCAGCCCCCGGGGGGTCTCTGGAAACACCATATATTTT
CASSPRGVSGNTIYF
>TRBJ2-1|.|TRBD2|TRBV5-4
TGTGCCAGCAGCTTAGGGGGACTAGCGGGGTACAATGAGCAGTTCTTC
CASSLGGLAGYNEQFF
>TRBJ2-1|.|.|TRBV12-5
TGTGCTAGTGGTTCACTACCTCCGAAGGTCTTC
CASGSLPPKVF
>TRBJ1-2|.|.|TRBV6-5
TGTGCCAGCAGTTACTCTAACACCCACTATGGCTACACCTTC
CASSYSNTHYGYTF
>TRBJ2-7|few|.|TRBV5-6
TGTGCCAGCAGCCGGGACGGGAGCTCCTACGAGCAGTACTTC
CASSRDGSSYEQYF
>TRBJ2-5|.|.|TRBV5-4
TGTGCCAGCAGCTTGGAGGGGCAAGAGACCCAGTACTTC
CASSLEGQETQYF
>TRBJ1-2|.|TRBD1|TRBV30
TGTGCCTGGAGGGACAGGGTTAGGTCTAACTATGGCTACACCTTC
CAWRDRVRSNYGYTF
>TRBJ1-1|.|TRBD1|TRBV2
TGTGCCAGTACCGGGACAGGGAATTGTGAAGCTTTCTTT
CASTGTGNCEAFF